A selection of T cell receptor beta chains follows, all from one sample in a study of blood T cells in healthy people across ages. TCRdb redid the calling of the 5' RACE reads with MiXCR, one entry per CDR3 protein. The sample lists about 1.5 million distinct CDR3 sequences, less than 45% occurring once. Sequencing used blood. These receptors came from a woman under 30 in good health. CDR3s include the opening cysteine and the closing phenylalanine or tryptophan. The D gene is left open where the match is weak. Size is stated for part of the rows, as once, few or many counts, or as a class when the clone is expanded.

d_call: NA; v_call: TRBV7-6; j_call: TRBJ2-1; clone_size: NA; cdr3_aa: CASSLVQGNYNEQFF; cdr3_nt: TGTGCCAGCAGCTTAGTACAGGGAAACTACAATGAGCAGTTCTTC
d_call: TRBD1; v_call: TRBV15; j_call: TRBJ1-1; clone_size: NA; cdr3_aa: CASLTGGMNTEAFF; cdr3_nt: TGTGCCTCCCTGACAGGGGGGATGAACACTGAAGCTTTCTTT
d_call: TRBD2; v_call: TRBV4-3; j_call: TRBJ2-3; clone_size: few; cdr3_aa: CASSQETAGSTDTQYF; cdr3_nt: TGCGCCAGCAGCCAAGAAACAGCGGGAAGCACAGATACGCAGTATTTT
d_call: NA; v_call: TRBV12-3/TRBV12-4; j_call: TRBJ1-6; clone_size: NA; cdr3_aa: CASSPSGEGDSPLHF; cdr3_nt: TGTGCCAGCAGCCCCTCGGGAGAAGGGGATTCACCCCTCCACTTT
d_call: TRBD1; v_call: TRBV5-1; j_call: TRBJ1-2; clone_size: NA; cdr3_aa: CASSLEGQVKGYTF; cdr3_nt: TGCGCCAGCAGCCTCGAGGGACAGGTGAAGGGCTACACCTTC
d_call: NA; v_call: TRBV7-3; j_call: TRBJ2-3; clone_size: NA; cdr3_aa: CASSPGRPSDTQYF; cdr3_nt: TGTGCCAGCAGCCCGGGACGTCCCTCGGATACGCAGTATTTT
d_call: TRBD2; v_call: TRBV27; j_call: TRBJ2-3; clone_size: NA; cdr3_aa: CASQRTSGSADTQYF; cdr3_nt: TGTGCCAGCCAAAGGACTAGCGGGAGCGCAGATACGCAGTATTTT
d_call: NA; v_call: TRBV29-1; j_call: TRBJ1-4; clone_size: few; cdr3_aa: CSAALNIGEKLFF; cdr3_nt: TGCAGCGCCGCACTCAACATAGGGGAAAAACTGTTTTTT
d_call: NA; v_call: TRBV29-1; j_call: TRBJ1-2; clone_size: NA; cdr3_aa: CSVKLLGRGYGYTF; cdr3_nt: TGCAGCGTTAAGCTTTTGGGGAGGGGCTATGGCTACACCTTC
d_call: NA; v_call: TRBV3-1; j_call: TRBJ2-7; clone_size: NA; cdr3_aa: CASSQGVGVIKEQYF; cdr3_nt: TGTGCCAGCAGCCAAGGGGTGGGAGTTATAAAGGAGCAGTACTTC
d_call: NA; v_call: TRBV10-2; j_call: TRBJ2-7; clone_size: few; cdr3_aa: CASSPSRVANYEQYF; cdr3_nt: TGCGCCAGCAGCCCCTCCCGAGTCGCGAACTACGAGCAGTACTTC
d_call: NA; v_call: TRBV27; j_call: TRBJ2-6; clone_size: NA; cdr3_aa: CASSLAGGANVLTF; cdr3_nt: TGTGCCAGCAGTTTGGCAGGGGGGGCCAACGTCCTGACTTTC
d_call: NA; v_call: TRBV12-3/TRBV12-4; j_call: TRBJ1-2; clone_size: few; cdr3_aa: CASSSPARGGYGYTF; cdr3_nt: TGTGCCAGCAGTTCCCCCGCCAGGGGAGGCTATGGCTACACCTTC
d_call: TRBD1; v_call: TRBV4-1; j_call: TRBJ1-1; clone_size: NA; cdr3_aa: CASSQGPTAGTGLNTEAFF; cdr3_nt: TGCGCCAGCAGCCAAGGACCAACCGCCGGGACAGGGTTGAACACTGAAGCTTTCTTT
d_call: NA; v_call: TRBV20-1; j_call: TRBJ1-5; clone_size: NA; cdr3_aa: CSARASGGNQPQHF; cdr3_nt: TGCAGTGCTAGAGCGTCAGGGGGCAATCAGCCCCAGCATTTT
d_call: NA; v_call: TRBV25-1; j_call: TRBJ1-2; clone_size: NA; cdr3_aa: CASSESTSNYGYTF; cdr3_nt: TGTGCCAGCAGTGAATCGACGAGTAACTATGGCTACACCTTC
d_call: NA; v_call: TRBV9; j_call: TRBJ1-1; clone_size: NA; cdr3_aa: CASSVNGGWNTEAFF; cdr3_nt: TGTGCCAGCAGCGTAAACGGGGGGTGGAACACTGAAGCTTTCTTT
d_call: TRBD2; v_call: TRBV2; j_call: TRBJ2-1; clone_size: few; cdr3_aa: CASQTSGRHNEQFF; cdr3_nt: TGTGCCAGCCAGACTAGCGGGAGACACAATGAGCAGTTCTTC
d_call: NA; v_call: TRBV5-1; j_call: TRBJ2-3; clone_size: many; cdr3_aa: CASSLLPPTDTQYF; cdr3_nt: TGCGCCAGCAGCTTGCTACCTCCCACAGATACGCAGTATTTT
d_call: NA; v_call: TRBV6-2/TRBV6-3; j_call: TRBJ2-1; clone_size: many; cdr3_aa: CASSYSLRNEQFF; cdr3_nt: TGTGCCAGCAGTTACTCGTTACGAAATGAGCAGTTCTTC
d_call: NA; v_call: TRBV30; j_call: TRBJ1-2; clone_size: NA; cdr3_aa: CAWRTGTPGGYTF; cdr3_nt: TGTGCCTGGAGAACCGGGACCCCCGGCGGCTACACCTTC
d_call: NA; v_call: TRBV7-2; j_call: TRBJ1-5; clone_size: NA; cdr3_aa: CASSSQPNQPQHF; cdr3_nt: TGTGCCAGCAGCTCACAGCCCAATCAGCCCCAGCATTTT
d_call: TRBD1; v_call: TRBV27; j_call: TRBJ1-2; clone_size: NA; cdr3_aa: CASRDQGASLRGYTF; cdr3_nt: TGTGCCAGCAGAGATCAGGGGGCTAGCCTGCGGGGCTACACCTTC
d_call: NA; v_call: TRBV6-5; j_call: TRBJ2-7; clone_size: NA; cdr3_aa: CASSAQRARRSEQYF; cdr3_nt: TGTGCCAGCAGTGCACAGCGGGCCCGCAGGTCCGAGCAGTACTTC
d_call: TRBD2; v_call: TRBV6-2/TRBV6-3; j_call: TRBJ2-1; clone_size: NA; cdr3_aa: CASRGLAGGNNKEQFF; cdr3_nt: TGTGCCAGCAGGGGACTAGCGGGGGGGAATAACAAGGAGCAGTTCTTC
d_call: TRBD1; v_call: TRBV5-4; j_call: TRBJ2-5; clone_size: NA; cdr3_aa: CASSHPTGDSQETQYF; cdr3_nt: TGTGCCAGCAGCCATCCGACAGGGGATAGCCAAGAGACCCAGTACTTC
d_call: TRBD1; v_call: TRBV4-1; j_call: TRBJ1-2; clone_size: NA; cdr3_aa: CASSQVGTAQRGCTF; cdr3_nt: TGCGCCAGCAGCCAAGTGGGGACAGCCCAGCGGGGCTGCACCTTC
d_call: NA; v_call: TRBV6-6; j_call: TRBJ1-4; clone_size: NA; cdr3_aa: CASSWDDGKLFF; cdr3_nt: TGTGCCAGCTCCTGGGACGATGGAAAACTGTTTTTT
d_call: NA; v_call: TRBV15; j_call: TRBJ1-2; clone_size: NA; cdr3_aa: CATSRDHTSRYGYTF; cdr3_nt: TGTGCCACCAGCAGAGATCACACCAGCCGGTATGGCTACACCTTC
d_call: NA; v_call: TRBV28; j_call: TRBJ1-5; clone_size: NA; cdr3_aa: CASSSRSQPQHF; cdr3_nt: TGTGCCAGCAGTTCGAGAAGCCAGCCCCAGCATTTT
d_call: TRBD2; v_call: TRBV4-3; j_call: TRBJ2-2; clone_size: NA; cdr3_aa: CASSQGFSGGAVGTGELFF; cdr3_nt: TGCGCCAGCAGCCAAGGGTTTAGCGGGGGGGCCGTCGGAACCGGGGAGCTGTTTTTT
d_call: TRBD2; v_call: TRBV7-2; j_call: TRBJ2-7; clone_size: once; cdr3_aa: CASSLTSGDADEQYF; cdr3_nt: TGTGCCAGCAGCTTAACTAGCGGGGATGCAGACGAGCAGTACTTC